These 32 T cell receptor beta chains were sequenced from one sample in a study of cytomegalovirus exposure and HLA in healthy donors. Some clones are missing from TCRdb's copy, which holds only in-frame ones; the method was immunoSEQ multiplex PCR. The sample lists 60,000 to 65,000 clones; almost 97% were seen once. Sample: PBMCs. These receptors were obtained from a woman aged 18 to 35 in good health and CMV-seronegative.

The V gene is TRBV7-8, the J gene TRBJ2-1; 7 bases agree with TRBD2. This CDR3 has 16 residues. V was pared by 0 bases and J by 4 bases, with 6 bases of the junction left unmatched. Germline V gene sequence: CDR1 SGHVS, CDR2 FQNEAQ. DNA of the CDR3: TGTGCCAGCAGCTTAGCGGGGCTAGCGGAGTACAATGAGCAGTTCTTC. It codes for CASSLAGLAEYNEQFF.

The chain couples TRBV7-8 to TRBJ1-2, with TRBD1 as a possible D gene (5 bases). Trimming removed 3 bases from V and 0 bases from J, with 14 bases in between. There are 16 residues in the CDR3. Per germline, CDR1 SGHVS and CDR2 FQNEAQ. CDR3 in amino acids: CASSFMGGPANYGYTF. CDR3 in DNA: TGTGCCAGCAGCTTTATGGGGGGACCCGCTAACTATGGCTACACCTTC.

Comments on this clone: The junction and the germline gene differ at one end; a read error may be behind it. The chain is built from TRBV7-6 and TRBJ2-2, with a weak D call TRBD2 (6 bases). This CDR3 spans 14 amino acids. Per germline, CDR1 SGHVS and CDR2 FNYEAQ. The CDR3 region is CGSSSAGGTGELFF. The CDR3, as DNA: TGTGGCAGCAGCTCGGCCGGGGGCACCGGGGAGCTGTTTTTT.

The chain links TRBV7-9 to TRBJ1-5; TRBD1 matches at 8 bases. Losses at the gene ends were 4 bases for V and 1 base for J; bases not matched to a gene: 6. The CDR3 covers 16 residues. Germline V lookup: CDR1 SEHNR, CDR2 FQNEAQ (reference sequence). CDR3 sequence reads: CASSSAQGASNQPQHF. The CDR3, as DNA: TGTGCCAGCAGCTCAGCTCAGGGGGCAAGCAATCAGCCCCAGCATTTT.

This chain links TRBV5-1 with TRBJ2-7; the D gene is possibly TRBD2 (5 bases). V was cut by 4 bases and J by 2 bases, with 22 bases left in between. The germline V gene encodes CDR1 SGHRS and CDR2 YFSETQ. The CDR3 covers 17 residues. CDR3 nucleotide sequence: TGCGCCAGCAGCCCCCAACCGCGGGCCGCAATGCCCTACGAGCAGTACTTC. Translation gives CASSPQPRAAMPYEQYF.

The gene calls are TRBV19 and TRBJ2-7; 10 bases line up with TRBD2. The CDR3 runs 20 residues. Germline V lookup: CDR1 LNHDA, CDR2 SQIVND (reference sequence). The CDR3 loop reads CAPLGGGQASGGPASYEQYF. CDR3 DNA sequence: TGTGCTCCTTTGGGGGGCGGGCAGGCTAGCGGGGGCCCCGCCTCCTACGAGCAGTACTTC.

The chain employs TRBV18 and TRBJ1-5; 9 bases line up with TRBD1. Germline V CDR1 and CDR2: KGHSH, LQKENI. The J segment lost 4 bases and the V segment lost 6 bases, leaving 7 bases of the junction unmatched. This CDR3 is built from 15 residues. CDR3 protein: CASSARQGGNQPQHF. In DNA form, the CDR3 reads TGTGCCAGCTCGGCCAGACAGGGGGGGAATCAGCCCCAGCATTTT. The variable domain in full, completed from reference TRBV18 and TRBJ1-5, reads NAGVMQNPRHLVRRRGQEARLRCSPMKGHSHVYWYRQLPEEGLKFMVYLQKENIIDESGMPKERFSAEFPKEGPSILRIQQVVRGDSAAYFCASSARQGGNQPQHFGDGTRLSIL.

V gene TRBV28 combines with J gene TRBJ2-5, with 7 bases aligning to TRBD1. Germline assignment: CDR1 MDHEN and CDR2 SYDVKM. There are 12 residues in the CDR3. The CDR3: CVSQGYQETQYF. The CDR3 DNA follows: TGTGTCTCACAGGGGTATCAGGAGACCCAGTACTTC.

The CDR3 DNA reads as TGTGCCAGCAGTGAGGGACAGGGCGGCACCGGGGAGCTGTTTTTT. Translated, it gives CASSEGQGGTGELFF. The gene calls are TRBV2 and TRBJ2-2, with 9 bases aligning to TRBD1. V shed 3 bases and J 4 bases; nucleotides not matched to a gene: 3. This CDR3 contains 15 residues. Germline values: CDR1 SNHLY, CDR2 FYNNEI.

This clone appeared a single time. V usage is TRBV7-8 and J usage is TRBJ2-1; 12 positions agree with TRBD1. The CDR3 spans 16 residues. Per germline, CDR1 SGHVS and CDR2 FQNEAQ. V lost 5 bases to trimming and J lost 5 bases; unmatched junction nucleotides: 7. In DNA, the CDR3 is TGTGCCAGCAGCGCGCCCGGGACAGGGGGCCACAATGAGCAGTTCTTC. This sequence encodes CASSAPGTGGHNEQFF.

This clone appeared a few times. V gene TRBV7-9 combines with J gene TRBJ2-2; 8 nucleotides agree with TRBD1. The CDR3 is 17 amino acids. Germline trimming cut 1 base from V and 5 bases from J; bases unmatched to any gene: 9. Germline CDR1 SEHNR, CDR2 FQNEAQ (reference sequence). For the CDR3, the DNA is TGTGCCAGCAGCTTAGGTGTGGGGACAGGTGCGACCGGGGAGCTGTTTTTT. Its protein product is CASSLGVGTGATGELFF.

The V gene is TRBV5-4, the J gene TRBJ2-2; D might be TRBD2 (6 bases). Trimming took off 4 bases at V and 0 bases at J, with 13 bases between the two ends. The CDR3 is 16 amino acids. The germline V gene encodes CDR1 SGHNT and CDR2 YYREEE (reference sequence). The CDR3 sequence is CASSPRGTANTGELFF. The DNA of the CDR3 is TGTGCCAGCAGCCCCCGGGGGACCGCGAACACCGGGGAGCTGTTTTTT. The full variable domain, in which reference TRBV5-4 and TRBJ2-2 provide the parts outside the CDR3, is ETGVTQSPTHLIKTRGQQVTLRCSSQSGHNTVSWYQQALGQGPQFIFQYYREEENGRGNFPPRFSGLQFPNYSSELNVNALELDDSALYLCASSPRGTANTGELFFGEGSRLTVL.

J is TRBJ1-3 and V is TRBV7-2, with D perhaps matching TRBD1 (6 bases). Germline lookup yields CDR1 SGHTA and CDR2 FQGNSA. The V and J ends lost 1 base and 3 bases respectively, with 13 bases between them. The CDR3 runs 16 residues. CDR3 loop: CASSLVGRGFGNTIYF. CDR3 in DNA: TGTGCCAGCAGCTTAGTGGGCAGGGGATTTGGAAACACCATATATTTT.

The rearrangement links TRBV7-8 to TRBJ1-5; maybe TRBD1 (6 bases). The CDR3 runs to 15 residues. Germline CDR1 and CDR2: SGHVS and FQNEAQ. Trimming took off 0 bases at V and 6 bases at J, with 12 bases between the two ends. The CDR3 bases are TGTGCCAGCAGCTTAGCGCGGGGGGCAGGTCAGCCCCAGCATTTT. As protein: CASSLARGAGQPQHF. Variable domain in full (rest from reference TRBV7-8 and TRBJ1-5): GAGVSQSPRYKVAKRGQDVALRCDPISGHVSLFWYQQALGQGPEFLTYFQNEAQLDKSGLPSDRFFAERPEGSVSTLKIQRTQQEDSAVYLCASSLARGAGQPQHFGDGTRLSIL.

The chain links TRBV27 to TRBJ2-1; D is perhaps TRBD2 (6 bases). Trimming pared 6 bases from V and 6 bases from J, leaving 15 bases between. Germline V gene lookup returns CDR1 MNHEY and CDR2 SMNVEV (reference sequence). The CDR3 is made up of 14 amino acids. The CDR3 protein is CASRGGPTPNEQFF. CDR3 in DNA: TGTGCCAGCAGGGGGGGACCCACCCCCAATGAGCAGTTCTTC.

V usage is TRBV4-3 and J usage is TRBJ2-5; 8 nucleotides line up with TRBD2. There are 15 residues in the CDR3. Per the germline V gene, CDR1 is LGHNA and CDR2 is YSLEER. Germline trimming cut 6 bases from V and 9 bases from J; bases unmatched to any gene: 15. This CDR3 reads CASRPRAVGGVAQYF. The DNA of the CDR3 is TGCGCCAGCAGACCCCGGGCGGTCGGGGGGGTGGCCCAGTACTTC.

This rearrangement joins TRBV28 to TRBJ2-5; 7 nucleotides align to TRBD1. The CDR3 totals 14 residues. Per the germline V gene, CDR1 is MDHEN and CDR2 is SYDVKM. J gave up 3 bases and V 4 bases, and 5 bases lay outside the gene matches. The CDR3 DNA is TGTGCCAGCAGTTGGGGACAGACCGAAGAGACCCAGTACTTC. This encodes CASSWGQTEETQYF.

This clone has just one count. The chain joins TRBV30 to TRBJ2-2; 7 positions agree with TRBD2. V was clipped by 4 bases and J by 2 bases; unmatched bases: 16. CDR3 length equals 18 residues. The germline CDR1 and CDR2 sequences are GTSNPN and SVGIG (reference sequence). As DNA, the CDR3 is TGTGCCTGGACCCAGATCCCATGGCGGGAGTATAACACCGGGGAGCTGTTTTTT. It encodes CAWTQIPWREYNTGELFF.

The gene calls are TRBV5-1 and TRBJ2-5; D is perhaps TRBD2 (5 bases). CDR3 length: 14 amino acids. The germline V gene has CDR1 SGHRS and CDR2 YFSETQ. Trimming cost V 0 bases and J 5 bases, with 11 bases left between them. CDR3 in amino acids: CASSLEPGEETQYF. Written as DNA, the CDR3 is TGCGCCAGCAGCTTGGAACCCGGGGAGGAGACCCAGTACTTC. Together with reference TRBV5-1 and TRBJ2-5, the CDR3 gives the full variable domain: KAGVTQTPRYLIKTRGQQVTLSCSPISGHRSVSWYQQTPGQGLQFLFEYFSETQRNKGNFPGRFSGRQFSNSRSEMNVSTLELGDSALYLCASSLEPGEETQYFGPGTRLLVL.

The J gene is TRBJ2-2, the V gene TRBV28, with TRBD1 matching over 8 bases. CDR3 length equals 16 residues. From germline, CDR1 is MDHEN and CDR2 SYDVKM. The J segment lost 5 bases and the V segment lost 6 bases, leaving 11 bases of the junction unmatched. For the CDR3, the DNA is TGTGCCAGCAGCCCTATCGGACAGGGCGGGACCGGGGAGCTGTTTTTT. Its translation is CASSPIGQGGTGELFF.

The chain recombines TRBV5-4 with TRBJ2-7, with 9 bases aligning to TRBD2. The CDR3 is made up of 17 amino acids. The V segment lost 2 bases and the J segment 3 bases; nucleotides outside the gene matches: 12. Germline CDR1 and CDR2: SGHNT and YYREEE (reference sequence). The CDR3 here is CASSFYSGGRVFYEQYF. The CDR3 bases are TGTGCCAGCAGCTTCTATTCGGGCGGGAGGGTCTTCTACGAGCAGTACTTC.

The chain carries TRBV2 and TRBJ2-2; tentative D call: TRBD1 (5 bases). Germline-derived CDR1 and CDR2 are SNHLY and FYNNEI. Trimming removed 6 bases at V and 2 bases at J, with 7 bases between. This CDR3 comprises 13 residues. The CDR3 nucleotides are TGTGCCAGCAGCCGGACAAACACCGGGGAGCTGTTTTTT. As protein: CASSRTNTGELFF.

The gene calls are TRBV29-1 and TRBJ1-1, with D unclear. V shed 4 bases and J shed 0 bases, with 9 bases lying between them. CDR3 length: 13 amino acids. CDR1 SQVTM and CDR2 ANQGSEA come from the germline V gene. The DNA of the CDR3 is TGCAGCGTTGTCAGGCAAATGAACACTGAAGCTTTCTTT. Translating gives CSVVRQMNTEAFF.

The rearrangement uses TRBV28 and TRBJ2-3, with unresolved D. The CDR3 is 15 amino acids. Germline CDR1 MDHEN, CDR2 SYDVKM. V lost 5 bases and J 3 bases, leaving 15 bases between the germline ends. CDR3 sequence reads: CASSPGGSGTDTQYF. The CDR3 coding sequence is TGTGCCAGCAGTCCAGGTGGTTCTGGGACAGATACGCAGTATTTT. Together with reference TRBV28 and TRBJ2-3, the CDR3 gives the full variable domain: DVKVTQSSRYLVKRTGEKVFLECVQDMDHENMFWYRQDPGLGLRLIYFSYDVKMKEKGDIPEGYSVSREKKERFSLILESASTNQTSMYLCASSPGGSGTDTQYFGPGTRLTVL.

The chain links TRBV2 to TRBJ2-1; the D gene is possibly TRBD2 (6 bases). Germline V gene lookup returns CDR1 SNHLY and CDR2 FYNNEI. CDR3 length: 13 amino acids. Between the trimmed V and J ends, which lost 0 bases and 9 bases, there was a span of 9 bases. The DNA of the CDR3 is TGTGCCAGCAGTGAAGCGGAGGGGACTGAGCAGTTCTTC. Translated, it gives CASSEAEGTEQFF.

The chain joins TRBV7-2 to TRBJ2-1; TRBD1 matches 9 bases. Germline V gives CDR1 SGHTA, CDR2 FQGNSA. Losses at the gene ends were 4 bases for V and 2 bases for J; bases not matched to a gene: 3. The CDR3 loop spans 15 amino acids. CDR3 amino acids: CASSSRQGAYNEQFF. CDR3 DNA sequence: TGTGCCAGCAGCTCCCGACAGGGGGCCTACAATGAGCAGTTCTTC.

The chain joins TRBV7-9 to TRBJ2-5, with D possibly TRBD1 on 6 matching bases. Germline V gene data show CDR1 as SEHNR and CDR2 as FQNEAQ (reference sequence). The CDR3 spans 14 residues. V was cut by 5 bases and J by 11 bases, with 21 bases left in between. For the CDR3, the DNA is TGTGCCAGCAGCCAGGACAGCATGGGACGAGTGCAGTACTTC. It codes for CASSQDSMGRVQYF.

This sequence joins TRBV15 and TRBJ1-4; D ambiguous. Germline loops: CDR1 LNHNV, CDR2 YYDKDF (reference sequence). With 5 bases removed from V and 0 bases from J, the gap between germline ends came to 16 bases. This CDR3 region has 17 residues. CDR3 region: CATSSQRGFATNEKLFF. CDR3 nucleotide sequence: TGTGCCACCAGCTCCCAGAGAGGGTTTGCAACTAATGAAAAACTGTTTTTT.

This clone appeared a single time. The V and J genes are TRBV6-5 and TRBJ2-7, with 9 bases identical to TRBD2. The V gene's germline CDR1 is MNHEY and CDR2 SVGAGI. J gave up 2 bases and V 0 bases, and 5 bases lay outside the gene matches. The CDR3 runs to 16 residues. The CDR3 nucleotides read TGTGCCAGCAGTTACTCTGGGACTAGCTCAACCTACGAGCAGTACTTC. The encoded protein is CASSYSGTSSTYEQYF.

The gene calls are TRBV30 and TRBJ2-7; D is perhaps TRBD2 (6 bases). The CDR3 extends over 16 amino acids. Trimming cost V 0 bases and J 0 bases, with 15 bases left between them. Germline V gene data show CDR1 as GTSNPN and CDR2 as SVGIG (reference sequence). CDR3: CAWSVRLGGLSYEQYF. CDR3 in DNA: TGTGCCTGGAGTGTACGGCTCGGGGGACTCTCCTACGAGCAGTACTTC. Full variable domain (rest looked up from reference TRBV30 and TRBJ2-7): SQTIHQWPATLVQPVGSPLSLECTVEGTSNPNLYWYRQAAGRGLQLLFYSVGIGQISSEVPQNLSASRPQDRQFILSSKKLLLSDSGFYLCAWSVRLGGLSYEQYFGPGTRLTVT.

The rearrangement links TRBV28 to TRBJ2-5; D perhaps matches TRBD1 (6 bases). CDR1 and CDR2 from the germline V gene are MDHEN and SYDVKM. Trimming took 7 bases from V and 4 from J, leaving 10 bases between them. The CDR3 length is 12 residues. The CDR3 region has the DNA TGTGCCAGCACAGGGGTCCCAGAGACCCAGTACTTC. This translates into CASTGVPETQYF.

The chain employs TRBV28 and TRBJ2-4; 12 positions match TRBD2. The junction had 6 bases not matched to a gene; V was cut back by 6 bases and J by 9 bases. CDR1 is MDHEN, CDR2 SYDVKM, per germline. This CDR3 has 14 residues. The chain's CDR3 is CASSPSGGAGIQYF. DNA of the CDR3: TGTGCCAGCAGCCCTAGCGGGGGGGCGGGCATTCAGTACTTC.